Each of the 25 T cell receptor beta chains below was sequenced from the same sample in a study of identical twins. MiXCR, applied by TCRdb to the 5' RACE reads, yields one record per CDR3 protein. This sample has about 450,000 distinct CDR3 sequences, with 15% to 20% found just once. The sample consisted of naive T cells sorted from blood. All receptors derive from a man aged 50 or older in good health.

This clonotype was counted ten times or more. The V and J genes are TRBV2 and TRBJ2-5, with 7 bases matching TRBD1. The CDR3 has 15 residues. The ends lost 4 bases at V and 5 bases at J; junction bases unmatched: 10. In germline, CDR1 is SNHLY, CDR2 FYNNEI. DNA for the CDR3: TGTGCCAGCAGTGTCCCAAGTAGGGGGCTGGAGACCCAGTACTTC. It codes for CASSVPSRGLETQYF.

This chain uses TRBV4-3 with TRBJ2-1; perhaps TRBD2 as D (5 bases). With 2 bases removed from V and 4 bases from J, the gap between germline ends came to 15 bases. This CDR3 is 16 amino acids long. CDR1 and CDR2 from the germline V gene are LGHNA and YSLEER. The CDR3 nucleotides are TGCGCCAGCAGCCAAACCCTAGCCTTAGGGTACAATGAGCAGTTCTTC. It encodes CASSQTLALGYNEQFF.

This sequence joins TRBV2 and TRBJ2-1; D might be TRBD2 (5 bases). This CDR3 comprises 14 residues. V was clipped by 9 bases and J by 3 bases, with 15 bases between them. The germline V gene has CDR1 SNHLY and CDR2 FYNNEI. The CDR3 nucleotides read TGTGCCAGGAAGGACTCGAAACTCTACAATGAGCAGTTCTTC. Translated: CARKDSKLYNEQFF.

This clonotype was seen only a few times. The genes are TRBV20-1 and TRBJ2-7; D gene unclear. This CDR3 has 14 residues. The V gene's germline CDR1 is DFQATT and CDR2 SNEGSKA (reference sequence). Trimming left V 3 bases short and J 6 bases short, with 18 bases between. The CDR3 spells CSASLPGPSSEQYF. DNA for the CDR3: TGCAGTGCTAGTCTCCCAGGTCCCTCGTCCGAGCAGTACTTC.

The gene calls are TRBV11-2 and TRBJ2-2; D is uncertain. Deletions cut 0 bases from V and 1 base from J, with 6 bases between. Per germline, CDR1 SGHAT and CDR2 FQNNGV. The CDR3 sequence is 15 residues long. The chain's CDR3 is CASSLDWGNTGELFF. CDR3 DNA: TGTGCCAGCAGCTTAGACTGGGGGAACACCGGGGAGCTGTTTTTT.

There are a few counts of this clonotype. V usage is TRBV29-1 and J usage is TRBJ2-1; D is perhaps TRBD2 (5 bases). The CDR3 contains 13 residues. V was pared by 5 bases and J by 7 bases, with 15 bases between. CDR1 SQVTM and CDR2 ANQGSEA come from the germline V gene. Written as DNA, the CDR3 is TGCAGCGTTCGAGGACTGCTTCGTAATGAGCAGTTCTTC. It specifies CSVRGLLRNEQFF.

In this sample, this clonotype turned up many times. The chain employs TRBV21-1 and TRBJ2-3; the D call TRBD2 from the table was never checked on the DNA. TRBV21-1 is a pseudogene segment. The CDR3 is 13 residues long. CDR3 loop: CASSKDGGDTQYF. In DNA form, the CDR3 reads TGTGCCAGCAGCAAAGATGGAGGGGATACGCAGTATTTT.

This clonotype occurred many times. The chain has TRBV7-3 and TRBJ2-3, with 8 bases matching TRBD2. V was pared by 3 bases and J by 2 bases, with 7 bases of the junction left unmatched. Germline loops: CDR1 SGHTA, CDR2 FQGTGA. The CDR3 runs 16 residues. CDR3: CASSFLQRESTDTQYF. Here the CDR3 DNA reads TGTGCCAGCAGCTTTCTGCAGCGGGAGTCCACAGATACGCAGTATTTT.

CDR3 DNA: TGTGCCAGCAGTAGGGGCCGCCCTGGGGCCAACGTCCTGACTTTC. Translation: CASSRGRPGANVLTF. The chain links TRBV6-1 to TRBJ2-6; the D gene is possibly TRBD1 (5 bases). Germline values: CDR1 MNHNS, CDR2 SASEGT. Trimming left V 5 bases short and J 2 bases short, with 10 bases between. This CDR3 region has 15 residues.

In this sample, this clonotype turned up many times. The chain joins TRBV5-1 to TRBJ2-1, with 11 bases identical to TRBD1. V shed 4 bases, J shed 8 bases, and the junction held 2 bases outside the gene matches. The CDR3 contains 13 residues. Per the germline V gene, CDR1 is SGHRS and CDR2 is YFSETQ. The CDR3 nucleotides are TGCGCCAGCAGCGTGGGACAGGGGGATGAGCAGTTCTTC. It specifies CASSVGQGDEQFF.

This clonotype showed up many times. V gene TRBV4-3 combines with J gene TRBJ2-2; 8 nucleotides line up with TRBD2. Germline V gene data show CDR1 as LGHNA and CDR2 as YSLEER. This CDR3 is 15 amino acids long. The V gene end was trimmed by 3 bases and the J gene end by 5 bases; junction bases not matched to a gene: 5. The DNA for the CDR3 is TGCGCCAGCAGCCAGTTAGCGGGGCGAACCGGGGAGCTGTTTTTT. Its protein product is CASSQLAGRTGELFF.

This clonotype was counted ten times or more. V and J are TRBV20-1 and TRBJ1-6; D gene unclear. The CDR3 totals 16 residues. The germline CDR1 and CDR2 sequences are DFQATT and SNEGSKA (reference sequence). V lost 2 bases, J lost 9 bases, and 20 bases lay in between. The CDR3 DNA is TGCAGTGCTAGAATCGTTGACGGAGCGGTAGTTTCACCCCTCCACTTT. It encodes CSARIVDGAVVSPLHF.

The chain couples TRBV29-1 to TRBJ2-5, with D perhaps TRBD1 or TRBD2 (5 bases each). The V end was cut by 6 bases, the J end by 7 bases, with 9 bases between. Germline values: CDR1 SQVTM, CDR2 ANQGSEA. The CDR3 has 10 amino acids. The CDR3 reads CSVGTGTQYF. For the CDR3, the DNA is TGCAGCGTAGGGACCGGGACCCAGTACTTC.

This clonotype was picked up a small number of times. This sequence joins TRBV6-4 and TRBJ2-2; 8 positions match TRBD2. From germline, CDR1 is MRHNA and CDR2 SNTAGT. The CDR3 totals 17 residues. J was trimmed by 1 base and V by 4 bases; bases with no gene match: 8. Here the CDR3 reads CASSADTSGGNTGELFF. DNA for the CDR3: TGTGCCAGCAGTGCCGATACTAGCGGAGGGAACACCGGGGAGCTGTTTTTT.

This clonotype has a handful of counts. The CDR3 region is CASSLVPETQYF. The CDR3 nucleotides read TGTGCCAGCAGCTTAGTACCCGAGACCCAGTACTTC. The chain joins TRBV7-6 to TRBJ2-5, with no clear D. V lost 1 base and J lost 5, with 5 bases in between. The germline V gene encodes CDR1 SGHVS and CDR2 FNYEAQ. CDR3 length: 12 amino acids.

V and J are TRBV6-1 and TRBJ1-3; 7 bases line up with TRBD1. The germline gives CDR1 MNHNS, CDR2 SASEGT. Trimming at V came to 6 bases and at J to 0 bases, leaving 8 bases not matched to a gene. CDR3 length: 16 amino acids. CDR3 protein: CASRGTVSSSGNTIYF. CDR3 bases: TGTGCCAGCAGGGGGACAGTCTCGAGCTCTGGAAACACCATATATTTT.

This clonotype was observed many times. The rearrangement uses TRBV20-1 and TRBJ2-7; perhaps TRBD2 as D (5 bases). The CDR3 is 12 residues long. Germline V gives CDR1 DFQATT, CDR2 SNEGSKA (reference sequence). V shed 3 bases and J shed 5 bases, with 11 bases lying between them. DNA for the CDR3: TGCAGTGCTAGCGGGAAGCTGCACGAGCAGTACTTC. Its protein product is CSASGKLHEQYF.

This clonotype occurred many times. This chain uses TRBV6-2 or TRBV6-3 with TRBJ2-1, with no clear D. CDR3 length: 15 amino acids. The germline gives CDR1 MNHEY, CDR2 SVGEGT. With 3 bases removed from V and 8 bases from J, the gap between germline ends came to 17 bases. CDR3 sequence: CASSYSRSHGYEQFF. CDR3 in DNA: TGTGCCAGCAGTTATTCCCGAAGCCACGGCTATGAGCAGTTCTTC.

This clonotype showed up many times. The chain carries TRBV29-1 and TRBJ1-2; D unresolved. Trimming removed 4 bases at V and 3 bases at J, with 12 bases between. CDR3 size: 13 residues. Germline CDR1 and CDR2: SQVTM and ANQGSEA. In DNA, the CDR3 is TGCAGCGTTGGGGCAGGAAGCCACTATGGCTACACCTTC. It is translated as CSVGAGSHYGYTF.

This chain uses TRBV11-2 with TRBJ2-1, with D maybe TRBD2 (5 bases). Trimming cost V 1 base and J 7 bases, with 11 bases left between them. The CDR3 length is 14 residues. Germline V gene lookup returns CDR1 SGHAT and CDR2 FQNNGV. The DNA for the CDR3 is TGTGCCAGCAGCTTAGGGGGAGCGCCGAATGAGCAGTTCTTC. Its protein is CASSLGGAPNEQFF. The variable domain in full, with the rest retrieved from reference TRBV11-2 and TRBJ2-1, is EAGVAQSPRYKIIEKRQSVAFWCNPISGHATLYWYQQILGQGPKLLIQFQNNGVVDDSQLPKDRFSAERLKGVDSTLKIQPAKLEDSAVYLCASSLGGAPNEQFFGPGTRLTVL.

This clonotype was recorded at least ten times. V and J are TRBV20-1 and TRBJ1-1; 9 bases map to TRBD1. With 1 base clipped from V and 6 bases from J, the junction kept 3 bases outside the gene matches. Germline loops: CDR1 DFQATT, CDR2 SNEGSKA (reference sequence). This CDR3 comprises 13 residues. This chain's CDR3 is CSARAGTGPEAFF. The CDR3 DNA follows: TGCAGTGCTAGAGCCGGGACAGGGCCTGAAGCTTTCTTT.

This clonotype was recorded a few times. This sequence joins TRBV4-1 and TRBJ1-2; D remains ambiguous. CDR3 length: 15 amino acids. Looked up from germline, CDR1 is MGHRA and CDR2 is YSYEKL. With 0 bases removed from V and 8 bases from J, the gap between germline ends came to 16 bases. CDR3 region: CASSQDHTLGSGYTF. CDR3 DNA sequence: TGCGCCAGCAGCCAAGATCACACTCTCGGAAGCGGCTACACCTTC.

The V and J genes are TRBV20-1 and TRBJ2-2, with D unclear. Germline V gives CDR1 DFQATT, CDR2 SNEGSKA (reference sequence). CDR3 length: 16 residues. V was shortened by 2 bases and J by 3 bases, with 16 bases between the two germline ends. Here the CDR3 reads CSARPFVRGHTGELFF. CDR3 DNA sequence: TGCAGTGCTAGACCTTTTGTGCGCGGACACACCGGGGAGCTGTTTTTT.

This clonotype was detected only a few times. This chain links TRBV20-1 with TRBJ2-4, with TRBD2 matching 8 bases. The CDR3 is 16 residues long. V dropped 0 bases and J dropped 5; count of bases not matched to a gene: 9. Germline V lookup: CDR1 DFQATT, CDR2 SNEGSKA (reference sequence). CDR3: CSARDLREGRENIQYF. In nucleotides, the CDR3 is TGCAGTGCTAGAGATTTACGGGAGGGCCGAGAAAACATTCAGTACTTC.

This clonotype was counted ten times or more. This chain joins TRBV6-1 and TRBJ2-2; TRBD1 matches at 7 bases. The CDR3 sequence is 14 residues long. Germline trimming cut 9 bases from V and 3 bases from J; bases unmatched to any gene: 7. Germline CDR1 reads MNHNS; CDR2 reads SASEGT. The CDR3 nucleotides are TGTGCCAGTACCGGGACAGCTTACACCGGGGAGCTGTTTTTT. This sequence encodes CASTGTAYTGELFF.